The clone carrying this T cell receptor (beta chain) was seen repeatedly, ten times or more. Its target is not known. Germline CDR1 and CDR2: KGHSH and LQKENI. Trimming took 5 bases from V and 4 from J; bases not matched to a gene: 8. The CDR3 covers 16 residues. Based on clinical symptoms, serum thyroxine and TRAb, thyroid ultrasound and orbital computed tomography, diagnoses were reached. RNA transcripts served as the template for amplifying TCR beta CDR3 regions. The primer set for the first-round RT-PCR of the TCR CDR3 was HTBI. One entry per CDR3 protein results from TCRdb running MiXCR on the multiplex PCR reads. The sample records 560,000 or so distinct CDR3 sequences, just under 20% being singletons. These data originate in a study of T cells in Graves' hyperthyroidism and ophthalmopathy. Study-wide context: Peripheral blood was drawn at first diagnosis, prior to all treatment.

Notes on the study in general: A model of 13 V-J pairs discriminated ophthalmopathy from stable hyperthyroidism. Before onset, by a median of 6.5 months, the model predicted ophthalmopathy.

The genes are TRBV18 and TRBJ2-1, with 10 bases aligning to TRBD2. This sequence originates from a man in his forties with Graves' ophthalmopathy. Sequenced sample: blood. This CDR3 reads CASSSDSGGPYNEQFF. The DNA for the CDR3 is TGTGCCAGCTCATCCGATAGCGGGGGGCCTTACAATGAGCAGTTCTTC.